Here is one T cell receptor beta chain with its context. What it binds is unknown. The same CDR3 also results from other DNA sequences found in this sample. Through MiXCR, TCRdb re-clonotyped the PCR reads. The table shows about 37,000 clones, with 25% to 30% occurring only once. V was clipped by 6 bases and J by 1 base; unmatched bases: 3. CDR3 length equals 14 residues. Looked up from germline, CDR1 is SGHTA and CDR2 is FQGNSA. This specimen comes from a study of metastatic and nonmetastatic thyroid tumors. Overall study results and limits: In blood and tumor, TCR beta diversity was reportedly significantly higher in malignant thyroid tumors than in benign nodules.

Every patient was untreated before thyroid surgery. V usage is TRBV7-2 and J usage is TRBJ2-7; 10 nucleotides agree with TRBD2. Source material: blood. The sequence came from a male donor with papillary thyroid cancer or a benign thyroid nodule (not recorded which). Some clones in this sample may be carry-over from other donors' samples. The CDR3 DNA reads as TGTGCCAGCAGGCCTAGCGGGGGTTCCTACGAGCAGTACTTC. It encodes CASRPSGGSYEQYF.